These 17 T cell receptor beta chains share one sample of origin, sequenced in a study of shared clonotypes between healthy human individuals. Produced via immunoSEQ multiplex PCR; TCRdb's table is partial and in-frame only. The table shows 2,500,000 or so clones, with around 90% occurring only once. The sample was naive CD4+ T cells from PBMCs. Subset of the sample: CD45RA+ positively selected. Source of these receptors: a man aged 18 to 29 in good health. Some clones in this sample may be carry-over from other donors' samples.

CDR3 bases: TGCGCCAGCAGCCCGGGACCAACAGTACAGGAGACCCAGTACTTC. It encodes CASSPGPTVQETQYF. This sequence joins TRBV5-1 and TRBJ2-5, with D possibly called TRBD1 or TRBD2 (5 bases each). The V gene's germline CDR1 is SGHRS and CDR2 YFSETQ. Between the trimmed V and J ends, which lost 4 bases and 5 bases, there was a span of 18 bases. The CDR3 sequence is 15 residues long. Together with reference TRBV5-1 and TRBJ2-5, the CDR3 gives the full variable domain: KAGVTQTPRYLIKTRGQQVTLSCSPISGHRSVSWYQQTPGQGLQFLFEYFSETQRNKGNFPGRFSGRQFSNSRSEMNVSTLELGDSALYLCASSPGPTVQETQYFGPGTRLLVL.

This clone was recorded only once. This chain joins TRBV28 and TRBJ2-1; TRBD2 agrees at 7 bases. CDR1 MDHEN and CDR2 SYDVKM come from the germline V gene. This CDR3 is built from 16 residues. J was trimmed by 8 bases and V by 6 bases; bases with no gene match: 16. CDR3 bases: TGTGCCAGCAGCTGGGACTACGGACATCAGGGCCATGAGCAGTTCTTC. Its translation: CASSWDYGHQGHEQFF.

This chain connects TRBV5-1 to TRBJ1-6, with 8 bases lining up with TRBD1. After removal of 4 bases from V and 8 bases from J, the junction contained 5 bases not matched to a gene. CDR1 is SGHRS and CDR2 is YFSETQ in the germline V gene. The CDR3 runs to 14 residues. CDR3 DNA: TGCGCCAGCAGCAGGGGACAGGAGGATTCACCCCTCCACTTT. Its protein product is CASSRGQEDSPLHF.

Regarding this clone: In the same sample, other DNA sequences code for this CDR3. This chain's CDR3 is CASSRTVQETQYF. The CDR3 region has the DNA TGCGCCAGCAGCCGGACAGTACAAGAGACCCAGTACTTC. This chain uses TRBV5-1 with TRBJ2-5; D may be TRBD1 (6 bases). Trimming cost V 4 bases and J 2 bases, with 9 bases left between them. This CDR3 has 13 amino acids. The germline V gene encodes CDR1 SGHRS and CDR2 YFSETQ.

CDR3 protein: CSVVVPVGGRTDTQYF. The CDR3 DNA reads as TGCAGCGTCGTCGTCCCCGTAGGGGGTCGCACAGATACGCAGTATTTT. The chain combines TRBV29-1 with TRBJ2-3; perhaps TRBD1 as D (6 bases). The CDR3 runs to 16 residues. V shed 6 bases and J shed 1 base, with 20 bases lying between them. Germline values: CDR1 SQVTM, CDR2 ANQGSEA.

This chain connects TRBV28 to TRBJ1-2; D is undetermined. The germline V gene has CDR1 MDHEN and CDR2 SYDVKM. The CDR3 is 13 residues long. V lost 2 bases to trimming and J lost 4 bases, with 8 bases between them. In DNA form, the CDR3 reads TGTGCCAGCAGTTTACTAGGCTCCTATGGCTACACCTTC. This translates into CASSLLGSYGYTF.

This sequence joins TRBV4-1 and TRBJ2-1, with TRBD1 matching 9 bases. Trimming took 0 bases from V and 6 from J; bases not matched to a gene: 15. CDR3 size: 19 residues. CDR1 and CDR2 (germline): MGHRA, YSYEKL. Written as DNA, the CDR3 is TGCGCCAGCAGCCAAGAATCGGGGACCGGGACAGGGTATGTCAATGAGCAGTTCTTC. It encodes CASSQESGTGTGYVNEQFF.

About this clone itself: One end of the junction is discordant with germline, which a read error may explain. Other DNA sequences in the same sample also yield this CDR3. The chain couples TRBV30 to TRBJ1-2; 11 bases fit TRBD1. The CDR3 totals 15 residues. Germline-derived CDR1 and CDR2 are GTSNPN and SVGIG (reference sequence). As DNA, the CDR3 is TGTGCCTGGAGTCCCGGACAGGGGGCGTACTATGGCTACACCTTT. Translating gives CAWSPGQGAYYGYTF.

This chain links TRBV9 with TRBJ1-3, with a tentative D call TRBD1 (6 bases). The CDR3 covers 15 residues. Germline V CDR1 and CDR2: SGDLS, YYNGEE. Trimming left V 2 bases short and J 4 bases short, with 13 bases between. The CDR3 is CASSVQGTPGNTIYF. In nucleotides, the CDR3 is TGTGCCAGCAGCGTTCAAGGGACACCGGGAAACACCATATATTTT.

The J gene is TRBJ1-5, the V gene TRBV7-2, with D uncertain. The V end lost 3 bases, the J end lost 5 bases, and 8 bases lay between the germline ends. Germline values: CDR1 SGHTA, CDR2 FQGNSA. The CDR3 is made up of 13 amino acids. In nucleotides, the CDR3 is TGTGCCAGCAGCTTCGGACGGGATCAGCCCCAGCATTTT. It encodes CASSFGRDQPQHF.

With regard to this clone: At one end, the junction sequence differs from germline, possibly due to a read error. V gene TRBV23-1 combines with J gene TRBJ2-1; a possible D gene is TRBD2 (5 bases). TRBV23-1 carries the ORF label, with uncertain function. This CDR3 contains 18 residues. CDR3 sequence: CASTQSPPIGVHYNEQFF. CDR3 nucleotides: TGCGCCAGCACTCAAAGCCCTCCCATCGGGGTACACTACAATGAGCAGTTCTTC.

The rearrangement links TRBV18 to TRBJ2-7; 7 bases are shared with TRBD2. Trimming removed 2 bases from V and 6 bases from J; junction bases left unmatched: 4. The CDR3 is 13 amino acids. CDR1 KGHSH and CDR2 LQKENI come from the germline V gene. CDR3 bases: TGTGCCAGCTCACCAGGGGGGGTTTCCGAGCAGTACTTC. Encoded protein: CASSPGGVSEQYF.

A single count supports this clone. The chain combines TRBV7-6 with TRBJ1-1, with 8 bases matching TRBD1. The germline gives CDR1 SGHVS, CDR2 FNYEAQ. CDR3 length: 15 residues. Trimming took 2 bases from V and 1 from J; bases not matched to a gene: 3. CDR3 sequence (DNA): TGTGCCAGCAGCTTAAGGGGGACAGGGAACACTGAAGCTTTCTTT. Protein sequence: CASSLRGTGNTEAFF.

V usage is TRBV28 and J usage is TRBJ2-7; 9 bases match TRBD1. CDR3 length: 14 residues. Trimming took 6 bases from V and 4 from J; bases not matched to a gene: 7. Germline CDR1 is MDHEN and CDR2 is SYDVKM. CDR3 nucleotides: TGTGCCAGCAGGCACGGGACAGGGATTTACGAGCAGTACTTC. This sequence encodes CASRHGTGIYEQYF.

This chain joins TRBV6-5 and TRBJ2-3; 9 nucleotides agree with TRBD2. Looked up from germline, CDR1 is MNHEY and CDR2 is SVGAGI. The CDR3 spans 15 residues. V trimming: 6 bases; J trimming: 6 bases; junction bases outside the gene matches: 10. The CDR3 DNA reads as TGTGCCAGCAGGTTAACTAGCGGGTACATTGATACGCAGTATTTT. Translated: CASRLTSGYIDTQYF.

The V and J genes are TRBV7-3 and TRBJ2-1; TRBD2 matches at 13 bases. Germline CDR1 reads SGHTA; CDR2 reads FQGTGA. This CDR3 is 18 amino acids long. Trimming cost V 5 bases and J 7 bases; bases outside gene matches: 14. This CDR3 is CASSILPRTSGRRNEQFF. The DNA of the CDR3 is TGTGCCAGCAGCATACTCCCTCGGACTAGCGGGAGAAGGAATGAGCAGTTCTTC.

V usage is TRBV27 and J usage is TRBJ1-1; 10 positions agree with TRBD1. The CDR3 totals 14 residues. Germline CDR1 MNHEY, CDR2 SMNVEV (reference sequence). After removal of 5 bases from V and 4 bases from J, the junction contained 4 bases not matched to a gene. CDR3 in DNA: TGTGCCAGCAGTCTCCGGGACAGGGGCACTGAAGCTTTCTTT. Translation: CASSLRDRGTEAFF.